Listed here are 16 T cell receptor beta chains from one sample, sequenced in a study of vaccination and CD4 T cells after COVID-19 (dated by TCRdb to between 2020 and 2023). These receptors have no known antigen. The library was prepared using PCR. TCRdb records Illumina iSeq 100 as the sequencer. At the Johns Hopkins FTIC core, DNA from the cultured CD4+ T cells underwent TCR sequencing with the Oncomine TCR Beta short-read assay. TCRdb handled the public reads itself, with Q25 trimming in fastp and clone calling in MiXCR, and kept productive beta chains. Every distinct CDR3 protein forms one entry, paired with its most common genes and DNA. In all, the sample holds 17,000 or so distinct CDR3 sequences, and less than 70% of those were seen once. About 7.5% of the sample belongs to the ten largest clones. The treatment or condition tag for this specimen amounts to: approximately nine-day PBMC culture with coronavirus spike peptide pools or control peptides (ViraFEST assay).

Input material: CD4+ T cells from blood, cultured in vitro. The receptors stem from a human donor who had recovered from COVID-19.

The rearrangement uses TRBV20-1 and TRBJ2-2; D not resolved. The CDR3 covers 14 residues. V dropped 3 bases and J dropped 4 bases, with 12 bases sitting between them. Germline-derived CDR1 and CDR2 are DFQATT and SNEGSKA (reference sequence). This CDR3 is CSASGALSTGELFF. CDR3 nucleotide sequence: TGCAGTGCTAGCGGCGCCCTAAGCACCGGGGAGCTGTTTTTT.

The chain combines TRBV25-1 with TRBJ2-1; maybe TRBD2 (6 bases). The germline CDR1 and CDR2 sequences are MGHDK and SYGVNS. The CDR3 extends over 12 amino acids. The V end was cut by 6 bases, the J end by 6 bases, with 9 bases between. The CDR3 protein is CASRGTSNEQFF. The CDR3 region has the DNA TGTGCCAGCAGGGGGACTTCCAATGAGCAGTTCTTC.

The V and J genes are TRBV20-1 and TRBJ2-1; 9 bases match TRBD2. The CDR3 totals 16 residues. CDR1 and CDR2 (germline): DFQATT, SNEGSKA (reference sequence). With 0 bases clipped from V and 9 bases from J, the junction kept 12 bases outside the gene matches. CDR3 sequence: CSARDGERLAASEQFF. The CDR3 nucleotides read TGCAGTGCTAGAGATGGAGAAAGACTAGCGGCGAGTGAGCAGTTCTTC.

The genes are TRBV24-1 and TRBJ2-2; 8 positions match TRBD1. The CDR3 covers 15 residues. V dropped 3 bases and J dropped 5; count of bases not matched to a gene: 4. Germline CDR1 reads KGHDR; CDR2 reads SFDVKD. The CDR3 loop is CATSDIGQGTGELFF. For the CDR3, the DNA is TGTGCCACCAGTGATATAGGACAGGGAACCGGGGAGCTGTTTTTT.

The chain couples TRBV18 to TRBJ2-5, with 8 bases fitting TRBD2. CDR3 length equals 16 residues. J lost 1 base, V lost 3 bases, and 7 bases had no gene match. Germline V gene lookup returns CDR1 KGHSH and CDR2 LQKENI. CDR3 residues: CASSPSAGGLQETQYF. The CDR3 DNA reads as TGTGCCAGCTCACCCTCCGCGGGAGGCCTCCAAGAGACCCAGTACTTC.

V is TRBV20-1 and J is TRBJ1-2; a possible D gene is TRBD1 (5 bases). Germline CDR1 DFQATT, CDR2 SNEGSKA (reference sequence). The CDR3 has 16 residues. Trimming shortened V by 6 bases and J by 6 bases, and 26 bases separated the two germline ends. The CDR3 DNA sequence: TGCAGTGCCATCCGACAGTCTCATGGGTTAGGGGATGGCTACACCTTC. Its translation is CSAIRQSHGLGDGYTF.

The chain is built from TRBV12-3 or TRBV12-4 and TRBJ2-5; TRBD2 agrees at 10 bases. Trimming removed 0 bases from V and 5 bases from J; junction bases left unmatched: 9. CDR3 length: 17 amino acids. The CDR3 coding sequence is TGTGCCAGCAGTTTAGCTACTAGCGGGACCTCCGGGGAGACCCAGTACTTC. Its protein is CASSLATSGTSGETQYF.

Notes on this clonotype: A junction end diverges from the germline sequence, so it may reflect a read error. The chain uses TRBV20-1 and TRBJ1-1; 12 bases are shared with TRBD1. Per the germline V gene, CDR1 is DFQATT and CDR2 is SNEGSKA (reference sequence). The CDR3 is 15 residues long. CDR3 DNA: TGTAAGCCCGGGACAGGGGGCTTGTCGGACACTGAAGCTTTCTTT. It yields the protein CKPGTGGLSDTEAFF.

The rearrangement links TRBV6-1 to TRBJ2-7, with a weak D call TRBD2 (5 bases). This CDR3 is 15 amino acids long. The germline V gene encodes CDR1 MNHNS and CDR2 SASEGT. The CDR3, as DNA: TGTGTGTCCAGGTTGACCGGAGGACTCAACTACGAGCAGTACTTC. This sequence encodes CVSRLTGGLNYEQYF.

This sequence joins TRBV6-4 and TRBJ2-1; D gene uncertain. Germline CDR1 MRHNA, CDR2 SNTAGT. V gave up 3 bases and J gave up 5 bases, with 11 bases separating them. The CDR3 runs 14 residues. DNA of the CDR3: TGTGCCAGCAGTGAGGAAGCCTGGGACAATGAGCAGTTCTTC. It is translated as CASSEEAWDNEQFF.

The rearrangement joins TRBV6-5 to TRBJ1-1, with D perhaps matching TRBD1 (6 bases). The germline gives CDR1 MNHEY, CDR2 SVGAGI. Trimming pared 2 bases from V and 9 bases from J, leaving 13 bases between. The CDR3 is 13 amino acids. CDR3 in amino acids: CASSYDGQGKAFF. CDR3 nucleotide sequence: TGTGCCAGCAGTTACGACGGCCAGGGGAAAGCTTTCTTT.

V usage is TRBV11-1 and J usage is TRBJ1-6; the match to TRBD1 covers 7 bases. Germline V gives CDR1 SGHAT, CDR2 FQDESV (reference sequence). CDR3 length: 14 amino acids. Trimming cost V 6 bases and J 6 bases; bases outside gene matches: 5. As DNA, the CDR3 is TGTGCCAGCAGGCCACAGGGGCCTAATTCACCCCTCCACTTT. Translation: CASRPQGPNSPLHF.

This sequence joins TRBV4-1 and TRBJ2-3, with TRBD2 matching over 9 bases. Trimming cost V 4 bases and J 6 bases; bases outside gene matches: 11. CDR3 length: 16 residues. Germline V CDR1 and CDR2: MGHRA, YSYEKL. The CDR3, as DNA: TGCGCCAGCAGCCCCCAAGAGGCGGGAGGGCCCGATACGCAGTATTTT. Amino acids: CASSPQEAGGPDTQYF.

The chain joins TRBV7-3 to TRBJ2-1; TRBD2 aligns across 11 bases. The germline CDR1 and CDR2 sequences are SGHTA and FQGTGA. Unmatched junction bases numbered 3, after V lost 1 base and J lost 7 bases. This CDR3 contains 15 residues. The CDR3 protein is CASSLRLAGTNEQFF. The CDR3 coding sequence is TGTGCCAGCAGCTTAAGACTAGCGGGAACTAATGAGCAGTTCTTC.

The chain links TRBV5-1 to TRBJ2-4; tentatively, D is TRBD2 (5 bases). Germline CDR1 reads SGHRS; CDR2 reads YFSETQ. This CDR3 has 13 amino acids. V was trimmed by 8 bases and J by 6 bases, leaving 15 bases between them. The CDR3 loop is CASGGPEGNIQYF. Here the CDR3 DNA reads TGCGCCAGTGGAGGACCTGAGGGAAACATTCAGTACTTC.

The chain uses TRBV7-9 and TRBJ2-3; D perhaps matches TRBD2 (5 bases). The V gene lost 8 bases and the J gene lost 2 bases, with 14 bases spanning the gap. This CDR3 is 14 amino acids long. CDR1 is SEHNR, CDR2 FQNEAQ, per germline (reference sequence). CDR3 amino acids: CASQKDYSTDTQYF. The CDR3 DNA sequence: TGTGCCAGCCAAAAAGACTATTCCACAGATACGCAGTATTTT.